This TCR beta chain emerged from a study of early T cells in non-severe SARS-CoV-2 infection. Overall study context: RNA in bulk from unsorted whole blood was sequenced, and chains were unpaired. Study-level points and caveats: Reliance on VDJdb matching favored anti-spike CD8 responses; private and CD4 specificities were missed.

Regarding this clonotype: Its specificity is not known.

The CDR3 sequence is 13 residues long. Germline CDR1 and CDR2: SEHNR and FQNEAQ (reference sequence). The V gene lost 10 bases and the J gene lost 2 bases, with 12 bases spanning the gap. In the library, individual cDNA molecules carried attached unique molecular identifiers. MiXCR, applied by TCRdb to the 5' RACE reads, yields one record per CDR3 protein. The repertoire includes some 40,000 distinct CDR3 sequences, less than 15% of them detected once, and about a sixth sits in the top ten. The receptor was derived from an adult who was a healthcare worker with PCR-confirmed SARS-CoV-2 infection or an uninfected control (not recorded which). Sequenced sample: whole blood. The chain combines TRBV7-9 with TRBJ2-1; D is uncertain. In DNA, the CDR3 is TGTGCCATCGTGAGTGGGCCCTACAATGAGCAGTTCTTC. It yields the protein CAIVSGPYNEQFF.